This TCR beta chain was observed in a study of OX40 agonist ivuxolimab in advanced cancers. Whole-study results and caveats: In the 0.1-3.0 mg/kg groups, partial responders showed among the lowest expansion. Fewer expanded clones were found on average in CD4+ than in CD8+ T cells. With doses of 0.1 to 3.0 mg/kg, CD4+ and CD8+ blood T cells had undergone clonal expansion by week 6.

Regarding this clone: The antigen is not known.

Sequencing was performed with immunoSEQ multiplex PCR; in TCRdb, only in-frame clones are kept and a portion is missing. The sample shows 73,000 or so clones, roughly 90% of them seen only once. No patient had autoimmune disease or received systemic immunosuppression. Trimming stripped 7 bases from V and 2 bases from J, with 11 bases between. The germline V gene has CDR1 LNHDA and CDR2 SQIVND (reference sequence). The CDR3 contains 13 residues. V usage is TRBV19 and J usage is TRBJ1-1; a possible D gene is TRBD1 (5 bases). The TCR comes from an adult with an advanced solid tumor such as melanoma, head and neck, liver or kidney cancer. The source was CD4+ or CD8+ T cells sorted from blood, collected in a trial of the OX40 agonist ivuxolimab. The CDR3 loop reads CASNSGVNTEAFF. The CDR3 DNA reads as TGTGCCAGTAATTCGGGGGTCAACACTGAAGCTTTCTTT.